This TCR beta chain was recovered during a study of T cell repertoires in cytomegalovirus infection. Study findings and constraints: Totalled public TCR beta family frequency picked out people who carried CMV plus the relevant HLA. Ex vivo, HLA-C-restricted CMV-specific TCR beta clonotypes prevailed over the rest of the response.

This clonotype was seen only a few times. Its target is not known. Using its own MiXCR run on the reads, TCRdb lists one record per CDR3 protein. The data hold fewer than 550,000 distinct CDR3 sequences, with roughly 10% observed a single time. Looked up from germline, CDR1 is DFQATT and CDR2 is SNEGSKA (reference sequence). V gave up 4 bases and J gave up 0 bases, with 15 bases separating them. The CDR3 length is 16 residues. The rearrangement joins TRBV20-1 to TRBJ1-4, with D hard to call. This sequence was found in a human donor in good health (CMV status not recorded). Some clones in this sample may be carry-over from other donors' samples. Sequencing was carried out using PBMCs. The CDR3 DNA sequence: TGCAGTGCTAAGCAGCCCAGACCCACAACTAATGAAAAACTGTTTTTT. Translation: CSAKQPRPTTNEKLFF.